Sequencing of this TCR beta chain was carried out in a study of OX40 agonist ivuxolimab in advanced cancers. Overall study: Past anti-PD-1, anti-PD-L1 or anti-CTLA-4 therapy was accepted, and 40% had received some. Study findings and constraints: Some nonresponders likewise displayed low normalized T-cell clonal expansion.

This CDR3 is built from 17 residues. This clone was detected only a few times. What it binds is unknown. Profiling relied on immunoSEQ multiplex PCR, and the TCRdb table lists in-frame clones only, not all of them. Seen here are fewer than 45,000 clones, 65% to 75% observed once, and the top ten hold about 21%. The material was CD4+ or CD8+ T cells sorted from blood, obtained in a trial of the OX40 agonist ivuxolimab. This sequence originates from an adult with an advanced solid tumor such as melanoma, head and neck, liver or kidney cancer. The chain links TRBV21-1 to TRBJ2-3; TRBD2 was called by the table and not checked on the DNA. TRBV21-1 represents a pseudogene. The CDR3 protein is CASSTGTPPVSTDTQYF. The CDR3 DNA sequence: TGTGCCAGCAGCACCGGGACTCCTCCGGTTAGCACAGATACGCAGTATTTT.